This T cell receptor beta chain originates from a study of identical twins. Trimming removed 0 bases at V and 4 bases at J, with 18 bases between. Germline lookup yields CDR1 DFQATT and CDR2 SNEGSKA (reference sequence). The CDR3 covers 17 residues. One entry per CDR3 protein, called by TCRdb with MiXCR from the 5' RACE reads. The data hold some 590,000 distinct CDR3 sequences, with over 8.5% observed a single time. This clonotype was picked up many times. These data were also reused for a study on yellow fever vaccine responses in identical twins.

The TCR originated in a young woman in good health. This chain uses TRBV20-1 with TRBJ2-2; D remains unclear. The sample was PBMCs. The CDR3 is CSARDLRGLRGTGELFF. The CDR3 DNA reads TGCAGTGCTAGAGATCTCCGCGGCCTGCGAGGCACCGGGGAGCTGTTTTTT.